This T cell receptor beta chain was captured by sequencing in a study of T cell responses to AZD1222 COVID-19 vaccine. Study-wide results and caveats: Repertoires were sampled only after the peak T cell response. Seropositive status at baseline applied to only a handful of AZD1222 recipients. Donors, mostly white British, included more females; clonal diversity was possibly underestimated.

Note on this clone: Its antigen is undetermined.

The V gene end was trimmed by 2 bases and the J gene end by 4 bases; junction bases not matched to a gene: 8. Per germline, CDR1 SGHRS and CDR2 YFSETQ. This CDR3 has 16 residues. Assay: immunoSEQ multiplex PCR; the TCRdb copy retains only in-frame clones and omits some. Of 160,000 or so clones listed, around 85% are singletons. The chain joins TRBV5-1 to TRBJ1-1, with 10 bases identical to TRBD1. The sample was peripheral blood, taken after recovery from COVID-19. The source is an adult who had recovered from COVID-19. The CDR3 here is CASSFLWTGGSTEAFF. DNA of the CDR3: TGCGCCAGCAGCTTTCTCTGGACAGGGGGGAGCACTGAAGCTTTCTTT.